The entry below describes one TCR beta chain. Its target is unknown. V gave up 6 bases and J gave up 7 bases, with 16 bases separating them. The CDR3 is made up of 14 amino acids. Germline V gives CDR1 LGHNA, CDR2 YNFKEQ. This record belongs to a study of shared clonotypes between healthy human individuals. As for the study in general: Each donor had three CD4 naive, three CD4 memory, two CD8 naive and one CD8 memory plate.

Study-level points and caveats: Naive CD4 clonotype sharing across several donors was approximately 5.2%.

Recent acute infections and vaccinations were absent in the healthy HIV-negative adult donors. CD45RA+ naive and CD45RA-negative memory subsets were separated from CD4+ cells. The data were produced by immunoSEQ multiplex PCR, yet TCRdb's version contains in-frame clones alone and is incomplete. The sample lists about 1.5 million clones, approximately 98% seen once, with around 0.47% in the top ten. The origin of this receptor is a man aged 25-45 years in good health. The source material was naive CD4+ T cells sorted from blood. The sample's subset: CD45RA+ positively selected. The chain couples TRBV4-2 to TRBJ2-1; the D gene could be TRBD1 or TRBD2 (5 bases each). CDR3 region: CASRGAGPPNEQFF. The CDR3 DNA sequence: TGTGCCAGCAGAGGGGCGGGCCCCCCTAATGAGCAGTTCTTC.